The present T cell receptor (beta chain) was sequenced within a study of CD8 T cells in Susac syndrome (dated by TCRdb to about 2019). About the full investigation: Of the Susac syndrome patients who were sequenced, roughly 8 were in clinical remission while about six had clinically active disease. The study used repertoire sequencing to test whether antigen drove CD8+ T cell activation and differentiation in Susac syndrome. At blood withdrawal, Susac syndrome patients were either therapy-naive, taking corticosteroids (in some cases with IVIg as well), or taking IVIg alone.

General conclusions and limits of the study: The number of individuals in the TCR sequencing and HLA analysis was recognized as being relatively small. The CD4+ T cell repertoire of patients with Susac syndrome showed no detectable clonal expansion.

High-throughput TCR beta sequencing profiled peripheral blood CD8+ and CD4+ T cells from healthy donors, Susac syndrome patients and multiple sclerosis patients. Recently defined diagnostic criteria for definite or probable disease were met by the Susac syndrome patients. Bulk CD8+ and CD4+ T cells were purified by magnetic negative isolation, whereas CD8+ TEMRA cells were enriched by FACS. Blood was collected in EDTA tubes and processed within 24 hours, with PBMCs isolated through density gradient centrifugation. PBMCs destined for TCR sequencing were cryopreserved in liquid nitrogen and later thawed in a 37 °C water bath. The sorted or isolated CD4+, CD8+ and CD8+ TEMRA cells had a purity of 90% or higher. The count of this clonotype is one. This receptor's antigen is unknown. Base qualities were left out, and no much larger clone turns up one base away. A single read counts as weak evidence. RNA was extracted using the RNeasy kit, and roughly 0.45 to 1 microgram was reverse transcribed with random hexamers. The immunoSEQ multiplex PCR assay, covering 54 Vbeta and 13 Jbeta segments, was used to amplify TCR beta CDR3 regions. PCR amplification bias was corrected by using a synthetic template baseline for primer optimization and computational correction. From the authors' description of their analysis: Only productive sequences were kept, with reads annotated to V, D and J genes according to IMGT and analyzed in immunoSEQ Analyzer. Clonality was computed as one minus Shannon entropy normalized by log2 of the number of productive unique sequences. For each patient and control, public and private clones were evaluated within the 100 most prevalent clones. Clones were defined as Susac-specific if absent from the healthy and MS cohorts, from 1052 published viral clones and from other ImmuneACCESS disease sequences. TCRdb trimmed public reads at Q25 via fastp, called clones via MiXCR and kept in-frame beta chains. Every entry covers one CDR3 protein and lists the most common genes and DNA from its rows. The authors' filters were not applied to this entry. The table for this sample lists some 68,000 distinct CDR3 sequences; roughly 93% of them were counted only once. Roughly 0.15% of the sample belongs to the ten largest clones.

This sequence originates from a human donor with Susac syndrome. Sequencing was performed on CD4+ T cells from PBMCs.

CDR3 protein: CASSPEGAFGELFF. The sequenced DNA: TGTGCCAGCAGCCCCGAAGGGGCTTTCGGGGAGCTGTTTTTT. The rearrangement combines TRBV7-2 with TRBJ2-2; perhaps TRBD1 is the D gene, with 5 bases matching. The CDR3 runs 14 amino acids, cysteine and phenylalanine included. CDR3 DNA is the only sequence kept; it has 42 bases, read in frame from the first base. CDR1 and CDR2 are read off the germline V gene as SGHTA and FQGNSA. The V end loses 5 bases and the J end loses 7 bases, and a stretch of 14 bases separates them.